Each of the 23 T cell receptor beta chains below was sequenced from the same sample in a study of CD8+ T cells in alopecia areata (dated by TCRdb to about 2018). The library was obtained by the immunoSEQ multiplex PCR assay. For TCR sequencing, RNA was extracted from every sample and reverse transcribed into cDNA to serve as template. As stored in TCRdb, this immuneACCESS dataset retains in-frame rearrangements with V and J assigned. A fraction of the clones does not appear; measured against another copy, unresolved V genes explain less than half of the discrepancy, and the remainder lacks a known reason. A total of some 110,000 clones appear in this sample, approximately 59% of them only once. Roughly 30% of the sample rests with the top ten. According to the study, the label for this sample's time point signals: 4 weeks on oral tofacitinib. Per the publication, the treatment or condition label means: oral pan-JAK inhibitor, 5-10 mg twice daily.

The starting material was CD8+ T cells sorted from blood, obtained at week 4, from a patient treated with tofacitinib. These receptors were taken from a human donor with alopecia areata.

The chain is built from TRBV9 and TRBJ1-4; D gene unclear. Trimming took off 0 bases at V and 10 bases at J, with 13 bases between the two ends. The CDR3 contains 14 residues. Germline loops: CDR1 SGDLS, CDR2 YYNGEE. CDR3: CASSVGRGSGKLFF. For the CDR3, the DNA is TGTGCCAGCAGCGTAGGTAGAGGGAGTGGAAAACTGTTTTTT.

The chain employs TRBV29-1 and TRBJ2-3; D remains ambiguous. CDR3 length: 11 amino acids. V gave up 8 bases and J gave up 5 bases, with 11 bases separating them. Germline V CDR1 and CDR2: SQVTM, ANQGSEA. The CDR3 loop is CSPEMGDTQYF. The CDR3 nucleotides are TGCAGCCCTGAGATGGGAGATACGCAGTATTTT.

The table lists this clone with a count of one. As DNA, the CDR3 is TGTGCCAGCAGCTTAGAACAGGGGAGTAGGCACACTGAAGCTTTCTTT. Translating gives CASSLEQGSRHTEAFF. The rearrangement links TRBV7-6 to TRBJ1-1; 7 bases align to TRBD1. V lost 1 base and J lost 3; bases outside the gene matches: 8. Germline CDR1 reads SGHVS; CDR2 reads FNYEAQ. The CDR3 totals 16 residues.

This clone was detected a few times. This sequence joins TRBV7-2 and TRBJ2-1; 12 bases fit TRBD2. The V and J ends lost 5 bases and 4 bases, in that order; junction bases with no gene match: 6. This CDR3 has 16 amino acids. Germline assignment: CDR1 SGHTA and CDR2 FQGNSA. The CDR3 here is CASSPRLAGVYNEQFF. Written as DNA, the CDR3 is TGTGCCAGCAGCCCCCGACTAGCGGGGGTTTACAATGAGCAGTTCTTC. The variable domain in full, completed from reference TRBV7-2 and TRBJ2-1, reads GAGVSQSPSNKVTEKGKDVELRCDPISGHTALYWYRQSLGQGLEFLIYFQGNSAPDKSGLPSDRFSAERTGGSVSTLTIQRTQQEDSAVYLCASSPRLAGVYNEQFFGPGTRLTVL.

The V call is TRBV30, the J call TRBJ2-1, with D uncertain. The CDR3 consists of 12 residues. CDR1 is GTSNPN and CDR2 is SVGIG in the germline V gene (reference sequence). V lost 4 bases to trimming and J lost 10 bases, with 14 bases between them. The CDR3 DNA sequence: TGTGCCTGGAATGGACCCCAGGTCGAGCAGTTCTTC. Translating gives CAWNGPQVEQFF. The variable domain in full, with the rest retrieved from reference TRBV30 and TRBJ2-1, is SQTIHQWPATLVQPVGSPLSLECTVEGTSNPNLYWYRQAAGRGLQLLFYSVGIGQISSEVPQNLSASRPQDRQFILSSKKLLLSDSGFYLCAWNGPQVEQFFGPGTRLTVL.

The chain carries TRBV7-9 and TRBJ1-2, with D possibly matching TRBD1 (5 bases). The CDR3 totals 15 residues. Germline values: CDR1 SEHNR, CDR2 FQNEAQ (reference sequence). Trimming took off 3 bases at V and 6 bases at J, with 17 bases between the two ends. The CDR3 protein is CASSLFTGPTDGYTF. CDR3 bases: TGTGCCAGCAGCTTGTTCACAGGCCCTACGGATGGCTACACCTTC.

The rearrangement joins TRBV11-3 to TRBJ1-1, with 10 bases fitting TRBD1. The CDR3 covers 15 residues. V lost 5 bases and J lost 6; bases outside the gene matches: 9. Germline V CDR1 and CDR2: SGHNT, YENEEA. Written as DNA, the CDR3 is TGTGCCAGCAGCGGCAGGACAGGGGGATTCGCTGAAGCTTTCTTT. It is translated as CASSGRTGGFAEAFF.

The J gene is TRBJ2-5, the V gene TRBV5-1; D gene ambiguous. V was cut by 4 bases and J by 4 bases, with 11 bases left in between. CDR3 size: 13 residues. Per germline, CDR1 SGHRS and CDR2 YFSETQ. In DNA, the CDR3 is TGCGCCAGCAGCAGCACGGAACGAGAGACCCAGTACTTC. Translated: CASSSTERETQYF.

DNA for the CDR3: TGTGCCAGCAGTTTAGGTAGGGGTGTGCACGAGCAGTACTTC. It encodes CASSLGRGVHEQYF. The chain joins TRBV6-5 to TRBJ2-7; D perhaps matches TRBD1 (5 bases). Between the trimmed V and J ends, which lost 4 bases and 5 bases, there was a span of 15 bases. Germline loops: CDR1 MNHEY, CDR2 SVGAGI. This CDR3 has 14 amino acids.

This rearrangement joins TRBV5-6 to TRBJ1-5; D possibly corresponds to TRBD1 (6 bases). With 4 bases removed from V and 7 bases from J, the gap between germline ends came to 12 bases. Germline values: CDR1 SGHDT, CDR2 YYEEEE. The length of the CDR3 is 13 residues. As DNA, the CDR3 is TGTGCCAGCAGCCCAGGGGCTAGGCAGCCCCAGCATTTT. Translating it yields CASSPGARQPQHF.

The V gene is TRBV29-1, the J gene TRBJ1-2; no firm D call. The CDR3 has 13 residues. V lost 4 bases, J lost 11 bases, and 20 bases lay in between. Looked up from germline, CDR1 is SQVTM and CDR2 is ANQGSEA. The CDR3 DNA sequence: TGCAGCGTTGTCTGGGAGTCGACCCTAGAGTACACCTTC. This sequence encodes CSVVWESTLEYTF.

The V call is TRBV30, the J call TRBJ1-2; D unclear. This CDR3 has 12 amino acids. Germline CDR1 GTSNPN, CDR2 SVGIG (reference sequence). The V and J ends lost 3 bases and 8 bases respectively, with 13 bases between them. CDR3 sequence reads: CAWSPTTRGYTF. CDR3 in DNA: TGTGCCTGGAGCCCGACGACCCGCGGCTACACCTTC.

This chain connects TRBV2 to TRBJ2-7; D is uncertain. This CDR3 is built from 15 residues. V lost 3 bases and J lost 0, with 12 bases in between. From germline, CDR1 is SNHLY and CDR2 FYNNEI. The CDR3 region is CASSDPEDTSYEQYF. The CDR3 nucleotides are TGTGCCAGCAGTGACCCCGAAGACACCTCCTACGAGCAGTACTTC.

This clone was counted only a few times. This chain connects TRBV15 to TRBJ2-3; D is possibly TRBD1 (5 bases). The CDR3 runs to 17 residues. The V end was cut by 0 bases, the J end by 1 base, with 14 bases between. Looked up from germline, CDR1 is LNHNV and CDR2 is YYDKDF (reference sequence). The CDR3 is CATSRDFEGVGTDTQYF. CDR3 in DNA: TGTGCCACCAGCAGAGATTTCGAAGGGGTAGGCACAGATACGCAGTATTTT. The full variable domain, completed using reference TRBV15 and TRBJ2-3, is DAMVIQNPRYQVTQFGKPVTLSCSQTLNHNVMYWYQQKSSQAPKLLFHYYDKDFNNEADTPDNFQSRRPNTSFCFLDIRSPGLGDTAMYLCATSRDFEGVGTDTQYFGPGTRLTVL.

The genes are TRBV29-1 and TRBJ2-7, with 8 bases aligning to TRBD1. The germline V gene has CDR1 SQVTM and CDR2 ANQGSEA. The junction had 7 bases not matched to a gene; V was cut back by 1 base and J by 2 bases. The CDR3 has 15 amino acids. The CDR3: CSVEVGDRSPYEQYF. CDR3 coding DNA: TGCAGCGTTGAAGTGGGGGACAGGAGCCCCTACGAGCAGTACTTC.

The chain employs TRBV7-9 and TRBJ1-5, with 8 bases that match TRBD1. After removal of 8 bases from V and 5 bases from J, the junction contained 8 bases not matched to a gene. Germline loops: CDR1 SEHNR, CDR2 FQNEAQ (reference sequence). This CDR3 is built from 14 residues. The CDR3 spells CASGWTGRDQPQHF. CDR3 bases: TGTGCCAGCGGTTGGACAGGGCGCGATCAGCCCCAGCATTTT.

The genes are TRBV30 and TRBJ2-2; D ambiguous. Trimming cost V 2 bases and J 1 base, with 8 bases left between them. Germline values: CDR1 GTSNPN, CDR2 SVGIG (reference sequence). The CDR3 extends over 14 amino acids. CDR3 sequence: CAWSLGMNTGELFF. The CDR3 bases are TGTGCCTGGAGTCTGGGAATGAACACCGGGGAGCTGTTTTTT.

V usage is TRBV29-1 and J usage is TRBJ2-5; D remains unclear. V lost 6 bases to trimming and J lost 5 bases, with 13 bases between them. Germline CDR1 is SQVTM and CDR2 is ANQGSEA. This CDR3 is 12 amino acids long. CDR3 coding DNA: TGCAGCGTGATTCGCAGAGCGGAGACCCAGTACTTC. This translates into CSVIRRAETQYF.

The chain joins TRBV29-1 to TRBJ1-1, with D maybe TRBD1 (6 bases). Per germline, CDR1 SQVTM and CDR2 ANQGSEA. There are 14 residues in the CDR3. The germline V and J ends were trimmed by 6 bases and 4 bases, with 18 bases remaining between them. CDR3 in amino acids: CSVGVRGQSTEAFF. DNA of the CDR3: TGCAGCGTCGGGGTGCGGGGGCAGAGCACTGAAGCTTTCTTT. Variable domain in full (rest from reference TRBV29-1 and TRBJ1-1): SAVISQKPSRDICQRGTSLTIQCQVDSQVTMMFWYRQQPGQSLTLIATANQGSEATYESGFVIDKFPISRPNLTFSTLTVSNMSPEDSSIYLCSVGVRGQSTEAFFGQGTRLTVV.

This sequence joins TRBV30 and TRBJ2-7; D perhaps matches TRBD1 (6 bases). V lost 2 bases to trimming and J lost 6 bases, with 17 bases between them. The germline V gene has CDR1 GTSNPN and CDR2 SVGIG (reference sequence). The CDR3 spans 14 residues. The CDR3 nucleotides read TGTGCCTGGAGTACGGGCAGGGGAGTTCTCGAGCAGTACTTC. As protein: CAWSTGRGVLEQYF. Based on the CDR3 plus reference TRBV30 and TRBJ2-7, the full variable domain is SQTIHQWPATLVQPVGSPLSLECTVEGTSNPNLYWYRQAAGRGLQLLFYSVGIGQISSEVPQNLSASRPQDRQFILSSKKLLLSDSGFYLCAWSTGRGVLEQYFGPGTRLTVT.

This clone has only a few counts. The chain recombines TRBV4-2 with TRBJ2-1; 8 bases match TRBD2. In germline, CDR1 is LGHNA, CDR2 YNFKEQ. This CDR3 has 16 residues. J was trimmed by 6 bases and V by 3 bases; bases with no gene match: 10. CDR3 sequence: CASSQELAAAPNEQFF. The CDR3 DNA reads as TGTGCCAGCAGCCAGGAACTAGCGGCTGCCCCCAATGAGCAGTTCTTC.

This clone was counted once. V is TRBV27 and J is TRBJ2-1; no clear D. Germline-derived CDR1 and CDR2 are MNHEY and SMNVEV (reference sequence). The V end was cut by 3 bases, the J end by 2 bases, with 11 bases between. The CDR3 runs 15 residues. Here the CDR3 reads CASSFETPTYNEQFF. CDR3 DNA: TGTGCCAGCAGTTTTGAGACTCCTACCTACAATGAGCAGTTCTTC.

The V call is TRBV18, the J call TRBJ1-2, with no clear D. Per germline, CDR1 KGHSH and CDR2 LQKENI. V lost 0 bases to trimming and J lost 5 bases, with 10 bases between them. This CDR3 is 14 amino acids long. CDR3 in amino acids: CASSPPGMGYGYTF. The CDR3 DNA reads TGTGCCAGCTCACCACCAGGAATGGGATATGGCTACACCTTC.